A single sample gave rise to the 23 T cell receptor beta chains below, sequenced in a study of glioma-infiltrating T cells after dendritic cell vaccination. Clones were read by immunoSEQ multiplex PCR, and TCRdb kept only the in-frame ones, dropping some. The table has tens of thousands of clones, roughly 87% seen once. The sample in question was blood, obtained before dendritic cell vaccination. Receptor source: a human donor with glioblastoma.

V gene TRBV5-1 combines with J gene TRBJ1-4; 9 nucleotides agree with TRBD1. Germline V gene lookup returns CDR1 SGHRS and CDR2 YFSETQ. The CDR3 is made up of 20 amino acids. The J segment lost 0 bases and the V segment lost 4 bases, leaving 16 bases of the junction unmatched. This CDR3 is CASSARATGTGKATNEKLFF. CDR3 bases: TGCGCCAGCAGCGCCCGGGCGACCGGGACAGGGAAGGCAACTAATGAAAAACTGTTTTTT.

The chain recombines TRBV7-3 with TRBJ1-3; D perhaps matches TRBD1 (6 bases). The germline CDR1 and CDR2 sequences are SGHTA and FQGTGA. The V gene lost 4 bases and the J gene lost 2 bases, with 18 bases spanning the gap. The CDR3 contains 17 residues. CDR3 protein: CASSYQSRGAAGNTIYF. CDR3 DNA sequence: TGTGCCAGCAGCTACCAATCGCGGGGGGCGGCTGGAAACACCATATATTTT.

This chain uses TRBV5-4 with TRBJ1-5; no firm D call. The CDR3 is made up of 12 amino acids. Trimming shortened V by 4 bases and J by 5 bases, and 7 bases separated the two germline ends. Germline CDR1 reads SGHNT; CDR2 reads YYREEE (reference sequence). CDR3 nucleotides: TGTGCCAGCAGCACACCTGATCAGCCCCAGCATTTT. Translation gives CASSTPDQPQHF.

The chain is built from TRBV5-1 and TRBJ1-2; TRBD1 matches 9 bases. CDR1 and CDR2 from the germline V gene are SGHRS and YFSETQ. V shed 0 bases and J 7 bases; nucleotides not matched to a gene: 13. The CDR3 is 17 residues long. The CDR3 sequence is CASSLGPRQGDRAGYTF. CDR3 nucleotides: TGCGCCAGCAGCTTGGGGCCCAGACAGGGGGACAGAGCTGGCTACACCTTC.

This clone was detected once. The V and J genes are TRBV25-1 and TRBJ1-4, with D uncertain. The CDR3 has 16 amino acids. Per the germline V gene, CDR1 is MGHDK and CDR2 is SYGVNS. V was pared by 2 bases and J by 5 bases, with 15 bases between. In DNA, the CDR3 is TGTGCCAGCAGTGAACTCTCGGGCGGGCGGAATGAAAAACTGTTTTTT. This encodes CASSELSGGRNEKLFF.

The CDR3 DNA reads TGCGCCAGCAGTCGAACTGGGCAGCGGGGAAACACCGGGGAGCTGTTTTTT. Its translation is CASSRTGQRGNTGELFF. The chain joins TRBV4-1 to TRBJ2-2, with 7 positions matching TRBD2. V dropped 6 bases and J dropped 2; count of bases not matched to a gene: 12. Germline CDR1 reads MGHRA; CDR2 reads YSYEKL. CDR3 length: 17 amino acids.

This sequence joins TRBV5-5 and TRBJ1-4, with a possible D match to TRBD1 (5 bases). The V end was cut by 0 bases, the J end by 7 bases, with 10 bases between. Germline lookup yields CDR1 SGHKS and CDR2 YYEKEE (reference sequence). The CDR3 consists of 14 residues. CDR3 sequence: CASSLEQASEKLFF. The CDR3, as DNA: TGTGCCAGCAGCTTGGAACAGGCTAGTGAAAAACTGTTTTTT.

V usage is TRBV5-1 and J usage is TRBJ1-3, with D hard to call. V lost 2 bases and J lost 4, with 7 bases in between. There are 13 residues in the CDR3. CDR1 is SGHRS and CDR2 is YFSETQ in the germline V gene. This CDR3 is CASSFTPGNTIYF. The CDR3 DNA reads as TGCGCCAGCAGCTTTACACCCGGAAACACCATATATTTT.

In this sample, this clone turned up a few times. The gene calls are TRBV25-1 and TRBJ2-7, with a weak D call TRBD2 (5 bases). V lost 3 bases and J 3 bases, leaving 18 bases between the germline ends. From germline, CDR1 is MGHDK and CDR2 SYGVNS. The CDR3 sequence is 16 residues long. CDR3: CASSEGSGSGNYEQYF. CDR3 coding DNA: TGTGCCAGCAGTGAGGGATCGGGGAGTGGCAACTACGAGCAGTACTTC.

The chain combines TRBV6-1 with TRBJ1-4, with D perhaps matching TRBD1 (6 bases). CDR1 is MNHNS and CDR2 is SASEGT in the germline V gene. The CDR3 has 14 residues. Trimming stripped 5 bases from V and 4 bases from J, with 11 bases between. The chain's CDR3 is CASSSGQINEKLFF. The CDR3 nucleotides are TGTGCCAGCAGTTCCGGACAGATTAATGAAAAACTGTTTTTT.

This CDR3 reads CATSKKPGQGGTNEKLFF. CDR3 in DNA: TGTGCCACCAGCAAGAAACCGGGACAGGGGGGAACTAATGAAAAACTGTTTTTT. The chain couples TRBV15 to TRBJ1-4; 11 bases line up with TRBD1. J gave up 1 base and V 4 bases, and 8 bases lay outside the gene matches. The CDR3 runs to 18 residues. Germline values: CDR1 LNHNV, CDR2 YYDKDF (reference sequence).

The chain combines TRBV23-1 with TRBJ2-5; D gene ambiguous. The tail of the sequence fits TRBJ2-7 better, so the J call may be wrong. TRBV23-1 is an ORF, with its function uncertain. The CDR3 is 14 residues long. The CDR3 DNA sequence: TGCGCCAGCAGTCAAAGAGGCTTTACGAGCGAGCAGTACTTC. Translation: CASSQRGFTSEQYF.

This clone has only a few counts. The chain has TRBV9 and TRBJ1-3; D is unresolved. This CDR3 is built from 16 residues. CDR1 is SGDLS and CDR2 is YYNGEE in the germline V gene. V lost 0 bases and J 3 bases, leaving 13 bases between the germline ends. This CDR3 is CASSVGSGSFGNTIYF. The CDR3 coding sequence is TGTGCCAGCAGCGTAGGGTCAGGAAGTTTTGGAAACACCATATATTTT. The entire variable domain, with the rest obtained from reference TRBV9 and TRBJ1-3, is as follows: DSGVTQTPKHLITATGQRVTLRCSPRSGDLSVYWYQQSLDQGLQFLIQYYNGEERAKGNILERFSAQQFPDLHSELNLSSLELGDSALYFCASSVGSGSFGNTIYFGEGSWLTVV.

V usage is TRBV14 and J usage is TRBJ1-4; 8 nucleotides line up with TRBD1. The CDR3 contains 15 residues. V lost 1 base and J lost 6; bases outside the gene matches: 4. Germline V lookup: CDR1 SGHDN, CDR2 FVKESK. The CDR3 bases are TGTGCCAGCAGCCAAGGACAGGGGATCTATGAAAAACTGTTTTTT. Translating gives CASSQGQGIYEKLFF.

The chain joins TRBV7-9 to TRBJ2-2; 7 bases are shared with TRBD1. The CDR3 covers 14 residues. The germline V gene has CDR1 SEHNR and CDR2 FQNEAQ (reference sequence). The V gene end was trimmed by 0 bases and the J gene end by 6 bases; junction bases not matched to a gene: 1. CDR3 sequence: CASSLAGGSGELFF. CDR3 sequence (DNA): TGTGCCAGCAGCTTAGCAGGGGGCTCCGGGGAGCTGTTTTTT.

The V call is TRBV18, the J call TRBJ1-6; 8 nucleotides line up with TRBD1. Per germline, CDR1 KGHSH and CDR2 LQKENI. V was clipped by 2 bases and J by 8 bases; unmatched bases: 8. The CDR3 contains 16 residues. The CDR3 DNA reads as TGTGCCAGCTCACCAGTAGGCAGGGGGCCCGATTCACCCCTCCACTTT. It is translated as CASSPVGRGPDSPLHF.

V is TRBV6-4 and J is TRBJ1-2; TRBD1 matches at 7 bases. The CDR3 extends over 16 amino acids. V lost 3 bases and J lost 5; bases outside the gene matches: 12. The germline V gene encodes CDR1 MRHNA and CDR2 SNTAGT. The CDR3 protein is CASSEEGQASRYGYTF. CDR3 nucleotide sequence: TGTGCCAGCAGTGAGGAAGGACAGGCGTCGCGTTATGGCTACACCTTC.

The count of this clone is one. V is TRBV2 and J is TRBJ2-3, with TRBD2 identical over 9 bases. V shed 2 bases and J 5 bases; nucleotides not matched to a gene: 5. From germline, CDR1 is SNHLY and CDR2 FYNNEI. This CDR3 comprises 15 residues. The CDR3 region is CASSERRGGQDTQYF. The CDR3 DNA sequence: TGTGCCAGCAGTGAACGGCGGGGGGGCCAAGATACGCAGTATTTT.

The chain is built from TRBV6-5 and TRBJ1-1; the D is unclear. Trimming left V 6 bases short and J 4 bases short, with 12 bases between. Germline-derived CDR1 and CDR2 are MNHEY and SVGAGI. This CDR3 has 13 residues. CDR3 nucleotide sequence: TGTGCCAGCAGCCAACAGAGCCCCACTGAAGCTTTCTTT. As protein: CASSQQSPTEAFF.

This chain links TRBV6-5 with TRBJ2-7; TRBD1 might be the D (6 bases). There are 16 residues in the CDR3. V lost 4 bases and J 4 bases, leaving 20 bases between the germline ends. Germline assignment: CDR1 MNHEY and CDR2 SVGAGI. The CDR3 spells CASSSYRALENYEQYF. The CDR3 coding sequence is TGTGCCAGCAGTTCGTACAGGGCTTTGGAGAATTACGAGCAGTACTTC.

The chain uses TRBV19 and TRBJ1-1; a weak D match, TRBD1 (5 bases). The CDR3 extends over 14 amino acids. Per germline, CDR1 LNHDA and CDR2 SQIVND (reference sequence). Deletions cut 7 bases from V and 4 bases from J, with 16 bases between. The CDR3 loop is CASTPPGDPTEAFF. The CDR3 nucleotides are TGTGCCAGTACCCCTCCGGGGGACCCCACTGAAGCTTTCTTT. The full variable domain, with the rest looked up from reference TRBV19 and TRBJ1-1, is DGGITQSPKYLFRKEGQNVTLSCEQNLNHDAMYWYRQDPGQGLRLIYYSQIVNDFQKGDIAEGYSVSREKKESFPLTVTSAQKNPTAFYLCASTPPGDPTEAFFGQGTRLTVV.

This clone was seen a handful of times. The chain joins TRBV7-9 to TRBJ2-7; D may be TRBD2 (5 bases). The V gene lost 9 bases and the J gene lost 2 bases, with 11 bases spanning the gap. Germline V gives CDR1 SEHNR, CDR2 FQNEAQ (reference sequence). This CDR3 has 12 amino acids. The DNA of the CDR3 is TGTGCCAGTTCCACCGGGACCTACGAGCAGTACTTC. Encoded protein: CASSTGTYEQYF.

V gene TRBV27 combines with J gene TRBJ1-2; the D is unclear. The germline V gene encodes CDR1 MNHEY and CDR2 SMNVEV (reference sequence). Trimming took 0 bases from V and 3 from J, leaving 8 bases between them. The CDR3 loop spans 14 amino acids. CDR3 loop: CASSLSGGHYGYTF. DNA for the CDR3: TGTGCCAGCAGTTTATCTGGCGGCCACTATGGCTACACCTTC.